The 16 T cell receptor beta chains reported below all come from one sample, sequenced in a study of shared clonotypes between healthy human individuals. Data came from immunoSEQ multiplex PCR; TCRdb stores just in-frame clones and leaves some out. Among around 1,900,000 clones listed, 93% were seen once. CD45RO-negative, CCR7-selected cells formed the naive CD8 fraction, which excluded terminally differentiated effector memory CD45RA+ cells. The sequencing sample was made of naive CD8+ T cells from PBMCs. Receptors were obtained from a man younger than 35 in good health. Some clones in this sample may be carry-over from other donors' samples.

The chain recombines TRBV5-1 with TRBJ2-3, with D perhaps TRBD2 (6 bases). The ends were cut back, 4 bases at V and 7 bases at J, with 25 bases in the middle. CDR1 and CDR2 (germline): SGHRS, YFSETQ. CDR3 length: 17 residues. CDR3 region: CASSPDGVRLASHTQYF. In nucleotides, the CDR3 is TGCGCCAGCAGCCCGGACGGGGTGAGGCTAGCGAGCCATACGCAGTATTTT.

The gene calls are TRBV7-9 and TRBJ1-1; D is ambiguous. Germline V gene lookup returns CDR1 SEHNR and CDR2 FQNEAQ (reference sequence). V gave up 3 bases and J gave up 5 bases, with 16 bases separating them. CDR3 size: 15 residues. CDR3 coding DNA: TGTGCCAGCAGCTTTGACGCTCGAATAGGGACTGAAGCTTTCTTT. Encoded protein: CASSFDARIGTEAFF.

This chain links TRBV6-6 with TRBJ1-1; unclear D gene. V gave up 0 bases and J gave up 9 bases, with 14 bases separating them. In germline, CDR1 is MNHNY, CDR2 SVGAGI (reference sequence). The CDR3 sequence is 14 residues long. CDR3 DNA: TGTGCCAGCAGTTACTCGACTGTTACGGAAAAAGCTTTCTTT. Amino acid sequence: CASSYSTVTEKAFF.

This rearrangement joins TRBV6-5 to TRBJ2-7, with D possibly matching TRBD2 (6 bases). The CDR3 covers 13 residues. Between the trimmed V and J ends, which lost 2 bases and 5 bases, there was a span of 10 bases. CDR1 is MNHEY and CDR2 is SVGAGI in the germline V gene. The chain's CDR3 is CASSYVRGNEQYF. The CDR3 coding sequence is TGTGCCAGCAGTTACGTTCGGGGGAACGAGCAGTACTTC.

This chain uses TRBV14 with TRBJ1-2, with no clear D. V was cut by 4 bases and J by 7 bases, with 10 bases left in between. The germline V gene encodes CDR1 SGHDN and CDR2 FVKESK. This CDR3 is built from 12 residues. The CDR3 coding sequence is TGTGCCAGCAGCCCCTCCGGATCTGGCTACACCTTC. Translated: CASSPSGSGYTF.

This clone was seen a few times. The V gene is TRBV6-5, the J gene TRBJ1-1; TRBD1 agrees at 9 bases. The germline V gene has CDR1 MNHEY and CDR2 SVGAGI. CDR3 length equals 15 residues. V was clipped by 4 bases and J by 1 base; unmatched bases: 4. For the CDR3, the DNA is TGTGCCAGCAGTTGGGGGACAGGGCAGAACACTGAAGCTTTCTTT. The encoded protein is CASSWGTGQNTEAFF.

The V and J genes are TRBV6-5 and TRBJ2-3; 9 nucleotides align to TRBD2. The CDR3 consists of 15 residues. J was trimmed by 4 bases and V by 0 bases; bases with no gene match: 2. The germline gives CDR1 MNHEY, CDR2 SVGAGI. The CDR3 DNA reads TGTGCCAGCAGTTACTCGAGACTAGCGGCAGATACGCAGTATTTT. Residues: CASSYSRLAADTQYF.

V gene TRBV28 combines with J gene TRBJ1-5; 8 nucleotides match TRBD1. With V trimmed by 6 bases and J by 5 bases, 9 bases remained unmatched. Germline lookup yields CDR1 MDHEN and CDR2 SYDVKM. The CDR3 is 15 residues long. This CDR3 reads CASSLAGGPYQPQHF. The CDR3 nucleotides read TGTGCCAGCAGCCTCGCAGGGGGCCCTTATCAGCCCCAGCATTTT.

A remark on this clone: Other nucleotide sequences from this sample produce the same CDR3. V is TRBV11-2 and J is TRBJ2-7; 8 nucleotides line up with TRBD1. Germline CDR1 SGHAT, CDR2 FQNNGV. The length of the CDR3 is 13 residues. Losses at the gene ends were 3 bases for V and 3 bases for J; bases not matched to a gene: 1. This CDR3 is CASSLGQDYEQYF. The CDR3, as DNA: TGTGCCAGCAGCTTGGGACAGGACTACGAGCAGTACTTC.

V and J are TRBV9 and TRBJ2-3; 9 nucleotides align to TRBD2. There are 16 residues in the CDR3. V gave up 1 base and J gave up 3 bases; unmatched junction bases: 6. Germline V gene sequence: CDR1 SGDLS, CDR2 YYNGEE. CDR3 DNA: TGTGCCAGCAGCGTACGGGGGACTAGCCCTACAGATACGCAGTATTTT. Translating it yields CASSVRGTSPTDTQYF.

Comment on this clone: This specimen includes other DNA sequences encoding the same CDR3. V and J are TRBV7-9 and TRBJ1-1; D remains ambiguous. Deletions cut 1 base from V and 3 bases from J, with 12 bases between. The CDR3 is made up of 15 amino acids. CDR1 and CDR2 (germline): SEHNR, FQNEAQ (reference sequence). As DNA, the CDR3 is TGTGCCAGCAGCTTAGGCGGGATTGGGGACACTGAAGCTTTCTTT. This gives the protein CASSLGGIGDTEAFF. Supplemented by reference TRBV7-9 and TRBJ1-1, the full variable domain reads DTGVSQNPRHKITKRGQNVTFRCDPISEHNRLYWYRQTLGQGPEFLTYFQNEAQLEKSRLLSDRFSAERPKGSFSTLEIQRTEQGDSAMYLCASSLGGIGDTEAFFGQGTRLTVV.

The chain employs TRBV5-6 and TRBJ2-7; possible D gene TRBD2, 7 bases. Germline V lookup: CDR1 SGHDT, CDR2 YYEEEE. The CDR3 is 13 residues long. V lost 4 bases and J 4 bases, leaving 12 bases between the germline ends. The CDR3 region has the DNA TGTGCCAGCAGCCGGAGGGGGGGATACGAGCAGTACTTC. Translated: CASSRRGGYEQYF.

This clone was observed a single time. The J gene is TRBJ1-2, the V gene TRBV5-6, with 10 bases that match TRBD1. CDR3 length: 15 residues. V shed 0 bases and J 7 bases; nucleotides not matched to a gene: 6. Germline V gene lookup returns CDR1 SGHDT and CDR2 YYEEEE. Here the CDR3 reads CASSLAGQGLGGYTF. The CDR3 nucleotides are TGTGCCAGCAGCTTGGCGGGACAGGGGTTGGGTGGCTACACCTTC.

The V gene is TRBV7-9, the J gene TRBJ1-1; 10 bases align to TRBD1. J lost 5 bases, V lost 4 bases, and 10 bases had no gene match. This CDR3 contains 16 residues. Germline-derived CDR1 and CDR2 are SEHNR and FQNEAQ (reference sequence). CDR3 amino acids: CASSSDRGRLVTEAFF. The CDR3 DNA reads TGTGCCAGCAGCTCAGACAGGGGGCGGTTAGTAACTGAAGCTTTCTTT. Complete variable domain (other parts from reference TRBV7-9 and TRBJ1-1): DTGVSQNPRHKITKRGQNVTFRCDPISEHNRLYWYRQTLGQGPEFLTYFQNEAQLEKSRLLSDRFSAERPKGSFSTLEIQRTEQGDSAMYLCASSSDRGRLVTEAFFGQGTRLTVV.

The gene calls are TRBV28 and TRBJ1-2, with 7 bases that match TRBD1. Germline V gene lookup returns CDR1 MDHEN and CDR2 SYDVKM. The CDR3 spans 15 residues. V was clipped by 10 bases and J by 4 bases; unmatched bases: 15. This CDR3 reads CATINPGQTSYGYTF. The CDR3 coding sequence is TGTGCCACCATCAACCCGGGACAGACCTCCTATGGCTACACCTTC.

The CDR3 reads CASSSDGNEQYF. DNA for the CDR3: TGTGCCAGCAGCTCGGACGGCAACGAGCAGTACTTC. The chain is built from TRBV5-6 and TRBJ2-7; D ambiguous. This CDR3 is 12 amino acids long. Germline CDR1 reads SGHDT; CDR2 reads YYEEEE. The V gene lost 3 bases and the J gene lost 5 bases, with 9 bases spanning the gap.